This T cell receptor beta chain was captured in a study of human T cells and chemical hapten exposure (dated by TCRdb to about 2021). Concerning the study at large: For sensitization, 2% DPC in acetone was applied to a roughly 2 cm by roughly 2 cm area of upper inner arm skin. Patch tests used Finn chambers with 0.01% DPC on the upper back, scored after 6 days by International Contact Dermatitis Research Group standards. About 30 alopecia patients provided blood for TCR sequencing at one to four time points (pre-sensitization, 2, 6 and 24 weeks). The patient cohort, mostly female, included alopecia areata with under or over 50% scalp involvement, alopecia totalis and alopecia universalis. Libraries were combined into a pool for sequencing, and differences in TCR yield between samples came mainly from small differences in library volumes within the pool. Peripheral blood TCR repertoire changes were tracked in vivo in alopecia patients during primary and secondary sensitization to the hapten diphenylcyclopropenone (DPC). Throughout the roughly 24-week study period, patients were also given weekly therapeutic DPC doses on the scalp. Blood was sampled from patients pre-sensitization (week 0) and at 2, 6 and about 24 weeks after DPC sensitization.

Study-wide findings and limitations: Alopecia, a presumed autoimmune disease, was present in all patients, so the immune response of the patients might differ from that of healthy individuals. After repeated subsampling, the strength of the expansion versus patch-test correlation and the threshold at which it became significant changed. A positive correlation was found between the number of PT1 expanded TCRs and patch test score, with significance reached at thresholds 8, 16 and 32 but not 4. Compared with pre-sensitization or healthy control sets, expanded TCRs formed significantly more large CDR3 similarity clusters, which is consistent with antigen-driven responses. DPC sensitization did not change how many TCRs were above 1 in 1000 frequency, and no evidence was found of alterations in global repertoire structure.

Including the terminal cysteine and phenylalanine, the CDR3 comprises 15 residues. Left in the record is the CDR3 DNA by itself, 45 bases read in frame from the first base. V loses 1 base of germline sequence and J loses 6 bases, and the interval between the two ends is 13 bases. Regarding this clonotype: Its antigen is currently not known. There are no base qualities to consult, and no much larger clone falls within one base.

Library construction relied on RACE. The data were produced on a NextSeq 500. During library preparation, unique molecular identifiers were attached to individual cDNA molecules so that TCRs could be counted quantitatively and reproducibly. Each blood RNA sample was used to sequence both TCR alpha and TCR beta chains. Processing in the source paper ran as follows. The median number of TCRs per sample was 85,000 to 100,000, ranging from about 23,224 to 690,600. V, J and CDR3 annotation of the TCR reads was performed with the Decombinator software suite. To make PS versus PT1 abundance plots, every sample was subsampled to the same number of TCRs (28,000). Expanded TCRs were defined as absent before sensitization and observed at least eight times at the 2-week time point. The public reads were reanalyzed by TCRdb: fastp trimming at Q25, MiXCR alignment, in-frame beta chains only. Identical CDR3 protein sequences are pooled into one entry, listed with their most common genes and DNA. The V and J calls here are based on TCRdb, not the publication. The sample includes some 250,000 distinct CDR3 sequences, with just under 8% observed a single time. The leading ten clones occupy 0.9% to 1.5% of the sample.

The time point label, read with the paper, signifies: pre-sensitization, week 0. The sample's treatment or condition, from its label and the paper: therapeutic diphenylcyclopropenone sensitization with weekly scalp DPC. At every patch-test visit, the blood draw took place before the patch test was put on. To be eligible, patients had to be aged 18 to 70, diagnosed with alopecia and judged suitable for DPC therapy, while pregnant patients were excluded. Total RNA was isolated from unfractionated whole blood collected in Tempus Blood RNA tubes. The TCR sequence derives from a man in his late teens or twenties with alopecia areata. Some clones in this sample may be carry-over from other donors' samples. Rearrangement joined TRBV12-3 or TRBV12-4 to TRBJ1-5; TRBD1 could be the D gene, as 6 bases match. Sample: whole blood, taken in connection with sensitization to the hapten diphenylcyclopropenone (DPC). Here is the DNA: TGTGCCAGCAGTTTAGGGCAGGGGAGGGTTCAGCCCCAGCATTTT. Its protein reads: CASSLGQGRVQPQHF.